What follows are 19 T cell receptor beta chains derived from one specimen sequenced in a study of cytomegalovirus exposure and HLA in healthy donors. Use of 60 Vbeta and 13 Jbeta primers characterized the PCR. Sequencing was performed with immunoSEQ multiplex PCR; in TCRdb, only in-frame clones are kept and a portion is missing. Of tens of thousands of clones listed, 70% to 75% are singletons. Sequenced material: PBMCs. The receptors come from a woman in her 30s in good health and CMV-seropositive.

The V gene is TRBV28, the J gene TRBJ2-2; D perhaps matches TRBD2 (7 bases). Trimming left V 1 base short and J 5 bases short, with 11 bases between. CDR3 length equals 15 residues. Germline assignment: CDR1 MDHEN and CDR2 SYDVKM. The DNA of the CDR3 is TGTGCCAGCAGTTTATTAAGGGGGGGAACCGGGGAGCTGTTTTTT. The encoded protein is CASSLLRGGTGELFF. The complete variable domain, with remaining parts taken from reference TRBV28 and TRBJ2-2, reads DVKVTQSSRYLVKRTGEKVFLECVQDMDHENMFWYRQDPGLGLRLIYFSYDVKMKEKGDIPEGYSVSREKKERFSLILESASTNQTSMYLCASSLLRGGTGELFFGEGSRLTVL.

This chain joins TRBV19 and TRBJ1-5; possible D gene TRBD1, 6 bases. The germline V gene encodes CDR1 LNHDA and CDR2 SQIVND (reference sequence). The CDR3 spans 14 residues. Trimming cost V 8 bases and J 3 bases, with 14 bases left between them. Here the CDR3 DNA reads TGTGCCAGTGCAGAACAGGGAAACAATCAGCCCCAGCATTTT. It encodes CASAEQGNNQPQHF.

This rearrangement joins TRBV15 to TRBJ1-3; the match to TRBD1 covers 8 bases. CDR3 length equals 16 residues. Unmatched junction bases numbered 6, after V lost 2 bases and J lost 3 bases. Germline lookup yields CDR1 LNHNV and CDR2 YYDKDF (reference sequence). In DNA, the CDR3 is TGTGCCACCAGCAGAACGACAGGGGCGAGTGGAAACACCATATATTTT. Translation: CATSRTTGASGNTIYF.

This clone was observed a few times. J is TRBJ1-5 and V is TRBV30, with D unresolved. The CDR3 has 15 residues. Germline V CDR1 and CDR2: GTSNPN, SVGIG (reference sequence). The V end was cut by 7 bases, the J end by 2 bases, with 18 bases between. In DNA form, the CDR3 reads TGTGCCTACCAACCGGGTTTAGGAGGCAATCAGCCCCAGCATTTT. It encodes CAYQPGLGGNQPQHF.

V is TRBV28 and J is TRBJ2-3; a weak D match, TRBD1 (5 bases). CDR1 and CDR2 from the germline V gene are MDHEN and SYDVKM. This CDR3 comprises 21 residues. V lost 5 bases, J lost 1 base, and 31 bases lay in between. In DNA, the CDR3 is TGTGCCAGCAGTCCGTTATGGAGCCAAACAGGTGGTCTAATGGGCACAGATACGCAGTATTTT. This encodes CASSPLWSQTGGLMGTDTQYF.

V usage is TRBV25-1 and J usage is TRBJ1-1, with a possible D match to TRBD1 (5 bases). V was shortened by 2 bases and J by 5 bases, with 18 bases between the two germline ends. CDR3 length: 16 residues. CDR1 is MGHDK, CDR2 SYGVNS, per germline. The DNA of the CDR3 is TGTGCCAGCAGTGAAATTGGGGCTACCCGAAGGACTGAAGCTTTCTTT. It specifies CASSEIGATRRTEAFF.

V usage is TRBV5-4 and J usage is TRBJ2-1; possible D gene TRBD1, 5 bases. Germline V gives CDR1 SGHNT, CDR2 YYREEE (reference sequence). This CDR3 has 15 residues. The V and J ends lost 5 bases and 9 bases respectively, with 21 bases between them. CDR3 sequence: CASRTEVPHQGEQFF. CDR3 nucleotide sequence: TGTGCCAGCAGGACCGAGGTACCCCATCAGGGTGAGCAGTTCTTC. The full variable domain, rest sourced from reference TRBV5-4 and TRBJ2-1, is ETGVTQSPTHLIKTRGQQVTLRCSSQSGHNTVSWYQQALGQGPQFIFQYYREEENGRGNFPPRFSGLQFPNYSSELNVNALELDDSALYLCASRTEVPHQGEQFFGPGTRLTVL.

The rearrangement joins TRBV2 to TRBJ2-1; 7 nucleotides align to TRBD1. V was pared by 6 bases and J by 12 bases, with 17 bases of the junction left unmatched. Germline-derived CDR1 and CDR2 are SNHLY and FYNNEI. The CDR3 spans 15 residues. CDR3 amino acids: CASRVAGGQGGRQFF. As DNA, the CDR3 is TGTGCCAGCAGGGTCGCAGGGGGTCAAGGGGGACGGCAGTTCTTC.

The chain uses TRBV29-1 and TRBJ2-1, with a weak D call TRBD2 (6 bases). This CDR3 has 15 amino acids. Germline V gene sequence: CDR1 SQVTM, CDR2 ANQGSEA. V lost 2 bases to trimming and J lost 5 bases, with 16 bases between them. CDR3 residues: CSVESSEGSDNEQFF. CDR3 DNA sequence: TGCAGCGTTGAAAGTTCGGAGGGATCAGACAATGAGCAGTTCTTC.

The chain combines TRBV10-3 with TRBJ2-1; D uncertain. The CDR3 covers 12 residues. V was pared by 6 bases and J by 4 bases, with 7 bases between. Germline V gene data show CDR1 as ENHRY and CDR2 as SYGVKD. CDR3 protein: CAISEEYNEQFF. CDR3 sequence (DNA): TGTGCCATCAGCGAGGAGTACAATGAGCAGTTCTTC.

This clone was seen a few times. The chain combines TRBV14 with TRBJ1-2; 9 bases agree with TRBD1. Unmatched junction bases numbered 6, after V lost 8 bases and J lost 8 bases. Germline V CDR1 and CDR2: SGHDN, FVKESK. The CDR3 runs to 12 residues. The CDR3 nucleotides read TGTGCCAGCTCCGGACAGGGGATCGGCTACACCTTC. This translates into CASSGQGIGYTF.

This clone was detected a few times. The CDR3, as DNA: TGTGCCAGCAGCTTACAAGCGGTCGGGGAGCTGTTTTTT. It translates to CASSLQAVGELFF. V gene TRBV7-3 combines with J gene TRBJ2-2; weak D call: TRBD2 (5 bases). The CDR3 consists of 13 residues. V lost 2 bases and J lost 7, with 8 bases in between. Germline V lookup: CDR1 SGHTA, CDR2 FQGTGA.

A few counts support this clone. The chain couples TRBV28 to TRBJ2-7, with 10 nucleotides matching TRBD2. This CDR3 region has 13 residues. Looked up from germline, CDR1 is MDHEN and CDR2 is SYDVKM. V shed 4 bases, J shed 4 bases, and the junction held 1 base outside the gene matches. This CDR3 reads CASSSTSGYEQYF. DNA for the CDR3: TGTGCCAGCAGTTCGACTAGCGGGTACGAGCAGTACTTC.

The chain carries TRBV7-3 and TRBJ1-5, with D possibly TRBD1 on 6 matching bases. With 5 bases removed from V and 5 bases from J, the gap between germline ends came to 13 bases. The V gene's germline CDR1 is SGHTA and CDR2 FQGTGA. The CDR3 runs to 14 residues. The CDR3 is CASSPGAGDQPQHF. The CDR3 coding sequence is TGTGCCAGCAGCCCAGGGGCCGGGGATCAGCCCCAGCATTTT.

The rearrangement joins TRBV6-5 to TRBJ2-5, with TRBD1 identical over 9 bases. CDR3 length equals 16 residues. J lost 4 bases, V lost 4 bases, and 10 bases had no gene match. Germline values: CDR1 MNHEY, CDR2 SVGAGI. This CDR3 is CASSLLQGAVGETQYF. The CDR3 DNA sequence: TGTGCCAGCAGTTTATTACAGGGGGCGGTGGGAGAGACCCAGTACTTC.

The CDR3: CASSERPGYAYGYTF. The DNA for the CDR3 is TGTGCCAGCAGTGAAAGGCCAGGGTATGCCTATGGCTACACCTTC. The chain joins TRBV6-1 to TRBJ1-2, with D maybe TRBD1 (5 bases). Trimming removed 2 bases from V and 4 bases from J, with 14 bases in between. Germline-derived CDR1 and CDR2 are MNHNS and SASEGT. The CDR3 covers 15 residues.

The V and J genes are TRBV7-9 and TRBJ2-1; D gene ambiguous. The germline V gene has CDR1 SEHNR and CDR2 FQNEAQ (reference sequence). V was pared by 3 bases and J by 4 bases, with 10 bases between. The CDR3 is 14 amino acids. The CDR3 nucleotides read TGTGCCAGCAGCTTGGGCAGATCTTACAATGAGCAGTTCTTC. Translated: CASSLGRSYNEQFF.

This sequence joins TRBV4-2 and TRBJ2-2, with D possibly being TRBD2 (6 bases). The CDR3 is 15 residues long. V lost 3 bases to trimming and J lost 2 bases, with 10 bases between them. Germline assignment: CDR1 LGHNA and CDR2 YNFKEQ. As DNA, the CDR3 is TGTGCCAGCAGCCAGGAGGGAAGTAACACCGGGGAGCTGTTTTTT. Its protein product is CASSQEGSNTGELFF.

The chain links TRBV7-2 to TRBJ1-1; 9 nucleotides agree with TRBD1. With V trimmed by 5 bases and J by 5 bases, 9 bases remained unmatched. CDR1 is SGHTA and CDR2 is FQGNSA in the germline V gene. The CDR3 runs to 15 residues. The CDR3 sequence is CASSPWTGAGTEAFF. CDR3 DNA sequence: TGTGCCAGCAGCCCCTGGACAGGGGCTGGGACTGAAGCTTTCTTT.